This T cell receptor beta chain came from a study of blood T cells in healthy people across ages. Primed by a sample-barcoded 5' primer and a J-beta primer mix, a second PCR proceeded for 7 to 11 cycles. TCRdb called the 5' RACE reads again in MiXCR, with one record for every CDR3 protein. Of 550,000 to 800,000 distinct CDR3 sequences detected, 32% appear once; the ten largest clones hold approximately 15%. Losses at the gene ends were 7 bases for V and 2 bases for J; bases not matched to a gene: 3. The CDR3 contains 13 residues. Germline CDR1 is LNHNV and CDR2 is YYDKDF (reference sequence). The chain is built from TRBV15 and TRBJ2-7; 9 positions agree with TRBD1. The source of this sequence is a woman of 80 years or more in good health. The sequenced sample was blood. The CDR3 DNA is TGTGCCACCATGGGGACAGGGCCCTACGAGCAGTACTTC. It yields the protein CATMGTGPYEQYF.